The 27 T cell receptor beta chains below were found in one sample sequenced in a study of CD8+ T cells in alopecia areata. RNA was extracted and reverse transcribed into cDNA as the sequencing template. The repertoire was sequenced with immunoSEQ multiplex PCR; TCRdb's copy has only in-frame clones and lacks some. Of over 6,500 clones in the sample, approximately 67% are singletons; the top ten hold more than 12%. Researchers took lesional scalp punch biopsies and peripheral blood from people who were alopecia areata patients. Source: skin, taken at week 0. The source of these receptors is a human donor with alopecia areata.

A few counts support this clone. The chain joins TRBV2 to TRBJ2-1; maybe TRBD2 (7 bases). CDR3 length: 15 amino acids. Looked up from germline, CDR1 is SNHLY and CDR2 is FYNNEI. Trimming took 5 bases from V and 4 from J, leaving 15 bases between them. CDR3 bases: TGTGCCAGCAGTCCCGGGGGCGGGGGTTACAATGAGCAGTTCTTC. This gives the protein CASSPGGGGYNEQFF.

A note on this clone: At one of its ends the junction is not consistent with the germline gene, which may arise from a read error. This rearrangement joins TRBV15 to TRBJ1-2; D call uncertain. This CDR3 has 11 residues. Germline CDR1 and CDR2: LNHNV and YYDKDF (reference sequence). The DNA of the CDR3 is TGTGCCACCAGCAGAGTTTTTGGAGCCCACTTC. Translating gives CATSRVFGAHF.

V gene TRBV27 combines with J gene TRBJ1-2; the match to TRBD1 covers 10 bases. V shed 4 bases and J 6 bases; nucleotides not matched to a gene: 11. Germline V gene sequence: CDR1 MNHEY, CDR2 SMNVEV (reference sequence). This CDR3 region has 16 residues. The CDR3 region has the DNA TGTGCCAGCAGTTCGCGAAAGGACAGGGGGAAGGATGGCTACACCTTC. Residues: CASSSRKDRGKDGYTF.

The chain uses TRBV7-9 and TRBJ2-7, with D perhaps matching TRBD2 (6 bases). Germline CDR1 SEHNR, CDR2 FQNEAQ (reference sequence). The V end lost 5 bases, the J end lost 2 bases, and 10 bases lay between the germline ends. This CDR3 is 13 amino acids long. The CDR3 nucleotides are TGTGCCAGCAGCCTGGGGACTGCCTACGAGCAGTACTTC. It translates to CASSLGTAYEQYF.

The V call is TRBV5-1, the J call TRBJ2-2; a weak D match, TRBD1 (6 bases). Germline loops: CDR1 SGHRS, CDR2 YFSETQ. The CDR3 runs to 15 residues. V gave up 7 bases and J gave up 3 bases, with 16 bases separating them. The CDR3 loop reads CASGTPGHHTGELFF. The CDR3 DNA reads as TGCGCCAGCGGTACGCCGGGACACCACACCGGGGAGCTGTTTTTT.

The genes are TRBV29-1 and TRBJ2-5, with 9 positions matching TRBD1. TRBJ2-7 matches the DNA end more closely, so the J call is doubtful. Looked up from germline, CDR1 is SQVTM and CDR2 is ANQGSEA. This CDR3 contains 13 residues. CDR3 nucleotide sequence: TGCAGCGTCGGAAGAAGGACAGGGGACGAGCAGTACTTC. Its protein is CSVGRRTGDEQYF.

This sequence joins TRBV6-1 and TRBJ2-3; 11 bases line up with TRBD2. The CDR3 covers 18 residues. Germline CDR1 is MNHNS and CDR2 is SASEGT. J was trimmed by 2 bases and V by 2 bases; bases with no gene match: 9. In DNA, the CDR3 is TGTGCCAGCAGTGAATTTGGTAGCGGGGGGGCCGTCACAGATACGCAGTATTTT. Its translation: CASSEFGSGGAVTDTQYF.

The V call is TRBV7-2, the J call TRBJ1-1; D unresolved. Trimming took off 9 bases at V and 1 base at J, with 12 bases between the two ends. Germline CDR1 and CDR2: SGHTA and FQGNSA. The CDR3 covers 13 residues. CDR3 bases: TGTGCCAGTGACGCCACTCAGAACACTGAAGCTTTCTTT. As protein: CASDATQNTEAFF.

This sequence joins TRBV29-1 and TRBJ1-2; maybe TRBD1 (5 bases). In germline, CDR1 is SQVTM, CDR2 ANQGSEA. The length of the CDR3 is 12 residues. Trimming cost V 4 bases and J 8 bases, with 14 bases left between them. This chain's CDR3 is CSVASAGKGYTF. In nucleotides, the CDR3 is TGCAGCGTTGCGTCGGCAGGGAAGGGCTACACCTTC.

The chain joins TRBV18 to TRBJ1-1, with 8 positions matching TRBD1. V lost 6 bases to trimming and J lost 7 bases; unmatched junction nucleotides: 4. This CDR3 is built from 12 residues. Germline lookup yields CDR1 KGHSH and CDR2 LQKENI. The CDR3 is CASSRGQGEAFF. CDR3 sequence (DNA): TGTGCCAGCTCCAGGGGGCAGGGTGAAGCTTTCTTT.

CDR3 DNA sequence: TGTGCCAGGAGCCCCCGGTTCGGGGTCCCGAACACTGAAGCTTTCTTT. It specifies CARSPRFGVPNTEAFF. The chain couples TRBV7-2 to TRBJ1-1; D gene unclear. V lost 9 bases, J lost 1 base, and 21 bases lay in between. Per the germline V gene, CDR1 is SGHTA and CDR2 is FQGNSA. The CDR3 loop spans 16 amino acids.

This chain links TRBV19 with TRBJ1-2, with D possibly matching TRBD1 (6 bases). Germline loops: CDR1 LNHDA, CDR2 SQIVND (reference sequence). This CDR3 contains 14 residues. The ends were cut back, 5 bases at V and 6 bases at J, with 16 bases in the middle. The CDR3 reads CASSERRQDHGYTF. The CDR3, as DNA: TGTGCCAGTAGTGAGCGTCGACAGGATCATGGCTACACCTTC.

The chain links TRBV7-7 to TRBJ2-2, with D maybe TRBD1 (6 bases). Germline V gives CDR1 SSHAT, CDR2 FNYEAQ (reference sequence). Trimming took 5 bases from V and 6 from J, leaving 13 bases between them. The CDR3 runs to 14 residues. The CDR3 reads CASSVDRRAGELFF. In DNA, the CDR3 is TGTGCCAGCAGCGTAGACAGGCGGGCCGGGGAGCTGTTTTTT.

CDR3 residues: CASSSAGYAFF. The CDR3 DNA sequence: TGTGCCAGCAGCTCCGCGGGGTACGCTTTCTTT. The genes are TRBV11-2 and TRBJ1-1; D remains ambiguous. The CDR3 contains 11 residues. CDR1 SGHAT and CDR2 FQNNGV come from the germline V gene. Trimming cost V 4 bases and J 11 bases, with 11 bases left between them.

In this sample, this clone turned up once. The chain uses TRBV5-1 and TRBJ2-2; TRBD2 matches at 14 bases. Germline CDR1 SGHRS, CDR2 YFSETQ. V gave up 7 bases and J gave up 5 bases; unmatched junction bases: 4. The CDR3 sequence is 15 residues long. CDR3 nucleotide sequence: TGCGCCAGCGGACTAGCGGGGGGACGTACCGGGGAGCTGTTTTTT. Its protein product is CASGLAGGRTGELFF.

CDR3 sequence: CASSSEGHGELFF. For the CDR3, the DNA is TGTGCCAGCAGTTCGGAGGGGCACGGGGAGCTGTTTTTT. The rearrangement uses TRBV11-2 and TRBJ2-2, with a possible D match to TRBD2 (6 bases). From germline, CDR1 is SGHAT and CDR2 FQNNGV. The CDR3 runs to 13 residues. Between the trimmed V and J ends, which lost 6 bases and 7 bases, there was a span of 12 bases. Full variable domain (outside the CDR3, taken from reference TRBV11-2 and TRBJ2-2): EAGVAQSPRYKIIEKRQSVAFWCNPISGHATLYWYQQILGQGPKLLIQFQNNGVVDDSQLPKDRFSAERLKGVDSTLKIQPAKLEDSAVYLCASSSEGHGELFFGEGSRLTVL.

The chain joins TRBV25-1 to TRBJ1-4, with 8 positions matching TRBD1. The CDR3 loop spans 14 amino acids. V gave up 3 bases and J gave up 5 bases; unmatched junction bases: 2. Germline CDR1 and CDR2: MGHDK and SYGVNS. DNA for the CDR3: TGTGCCAGCAGTGAGCCAGGGGGCAATGAAAAACTGTTTTTT. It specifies CASSEPGGNEKLFF.

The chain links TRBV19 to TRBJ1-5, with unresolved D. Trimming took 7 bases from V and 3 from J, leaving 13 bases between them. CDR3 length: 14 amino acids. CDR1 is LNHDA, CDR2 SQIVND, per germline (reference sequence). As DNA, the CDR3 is TGTGCCAGTACGCGGAGTAGTAACAATCAGCCCCAGCATTTT. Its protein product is CASTRSSNNQPQHF.

The CDR3 loop is CAARRGQKGTDTQYF. The CDR3 DNA sequence: TGTGCCGCCAGGAGGGGACAAAAAGGCACAGATACGCAGTATTTT. J is TRBJ2-3 and V is TRBV10-3; D is possibly TRBD1 or TRBD2 (6 bases each). V was trimmed by 11 bases and J by 1 base, leaving 19 bases between them. Germline assignment: CDR1 ENHRY and CDR2 SYGVKD. This CDR3 is 15 amino acids long.

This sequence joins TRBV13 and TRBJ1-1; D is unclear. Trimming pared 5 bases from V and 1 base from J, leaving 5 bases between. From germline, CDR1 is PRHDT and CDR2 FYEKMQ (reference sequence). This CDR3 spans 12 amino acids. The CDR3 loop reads CASSAENTEAFF. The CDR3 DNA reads TGTGCCAGCAGCGCAGAGAACACTGAAGCTTTCTTT.

The CDR3 DNA reads as TGTGCCAGCAGGGCAGGGAACACCGGGGAGCTGTTTTTT. Translated, it gives CASRAGNTGELFF. This chain links TRBV28 with TRBJ2-2, with no clear D. V shed 6 bases and J shed 1 base, with 6 bases lying between them. This CDR3 has 13 residues. The germline CDR1 and CDR2 sequences are MDHEN and SYDVKM.

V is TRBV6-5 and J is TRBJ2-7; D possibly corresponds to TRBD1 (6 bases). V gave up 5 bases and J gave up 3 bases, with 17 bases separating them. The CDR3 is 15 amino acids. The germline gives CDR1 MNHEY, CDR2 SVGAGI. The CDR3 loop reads CASSPYRVQGYEQYF. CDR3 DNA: TGTGCCAGCAGTCCGTACAGGGTACAGGGCTACGAGCAGTACTTC.

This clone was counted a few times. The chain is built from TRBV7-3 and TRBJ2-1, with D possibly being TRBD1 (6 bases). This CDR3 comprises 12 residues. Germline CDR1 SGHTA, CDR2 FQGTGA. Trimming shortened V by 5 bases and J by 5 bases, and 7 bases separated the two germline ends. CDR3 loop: CASSEGDNEQFF. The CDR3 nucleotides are TGTGCCAGCAGCGAGGGGGACAATGAGCAGTTCTTC. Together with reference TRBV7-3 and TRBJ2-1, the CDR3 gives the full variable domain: GAGVSQTPSNKVTEKGKYVELRCDPISGHTALYWYRQSLGQGPEFLIYFQGTGAADDSGLPNDRFFAVRPEGSVSTLKIQRTERGDSAVYLCASSEGDNEQFFGPGTRLTVL.

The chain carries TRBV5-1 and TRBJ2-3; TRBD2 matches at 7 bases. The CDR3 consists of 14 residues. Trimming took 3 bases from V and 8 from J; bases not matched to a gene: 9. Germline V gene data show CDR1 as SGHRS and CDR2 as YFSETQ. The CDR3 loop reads CASSSDSGGGTQYF. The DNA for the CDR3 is TGCGCCAGCAGCTCCGATTCGGGGGGAGGTACGCAGTATTTT.

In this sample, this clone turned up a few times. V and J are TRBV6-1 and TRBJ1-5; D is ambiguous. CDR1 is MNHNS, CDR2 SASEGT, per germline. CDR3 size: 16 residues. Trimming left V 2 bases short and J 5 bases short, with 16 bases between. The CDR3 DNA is TGTGCCAGCAGTGAAACTCCCCTGTGGTTTCATCAGCCCCAGCATTTT. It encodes CASSETPLWFHQPQHF.

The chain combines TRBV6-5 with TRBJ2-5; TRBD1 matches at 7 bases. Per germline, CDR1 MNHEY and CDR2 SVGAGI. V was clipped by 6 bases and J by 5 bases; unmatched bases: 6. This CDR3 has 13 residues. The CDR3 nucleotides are TGTGCCAGCAGAGCTACAGGGGACGAGACCCAGTACTTC. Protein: CASRATGDETQYF.

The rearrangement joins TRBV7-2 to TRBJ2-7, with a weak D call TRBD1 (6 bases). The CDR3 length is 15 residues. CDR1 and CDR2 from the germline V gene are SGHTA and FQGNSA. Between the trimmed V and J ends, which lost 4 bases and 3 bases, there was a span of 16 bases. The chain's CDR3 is CASSSSPGQSYEQYF. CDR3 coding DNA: TGTGCCAGCAGCTCCTCCCCGGGACAAAGCTACGAGCAGTACTTC.